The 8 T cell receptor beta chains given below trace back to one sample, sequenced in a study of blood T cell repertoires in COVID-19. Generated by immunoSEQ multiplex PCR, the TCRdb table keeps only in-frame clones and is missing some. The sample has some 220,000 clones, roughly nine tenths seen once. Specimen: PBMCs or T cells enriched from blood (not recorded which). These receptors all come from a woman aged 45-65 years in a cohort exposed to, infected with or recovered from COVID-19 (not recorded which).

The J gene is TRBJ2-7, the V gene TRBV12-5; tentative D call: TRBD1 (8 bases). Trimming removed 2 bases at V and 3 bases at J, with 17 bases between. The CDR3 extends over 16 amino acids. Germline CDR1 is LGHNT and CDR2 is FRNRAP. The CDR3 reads CASGLIPDREGYEQYF. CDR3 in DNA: TGTGCTAGTGGTTTGATCCCGGACAGGGAGGGCTACGAGCAGTACTTC.

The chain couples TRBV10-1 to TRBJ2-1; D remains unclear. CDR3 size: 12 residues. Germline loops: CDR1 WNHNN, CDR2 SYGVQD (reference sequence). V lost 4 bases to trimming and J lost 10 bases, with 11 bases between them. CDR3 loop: CASSARGTEQFF. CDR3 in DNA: TGCGCCAGCAGTGCTCGAGGAACAGAGCAGTTCTTC.

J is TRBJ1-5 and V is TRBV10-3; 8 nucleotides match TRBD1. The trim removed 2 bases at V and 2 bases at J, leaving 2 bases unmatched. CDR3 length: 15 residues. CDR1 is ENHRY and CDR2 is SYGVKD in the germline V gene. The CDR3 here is CAISEDRGGNQPQHF. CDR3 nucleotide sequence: TGTGCCATCAGTGAGGACAGGGGAGGCAATCAGCCCCAGCATTTT.

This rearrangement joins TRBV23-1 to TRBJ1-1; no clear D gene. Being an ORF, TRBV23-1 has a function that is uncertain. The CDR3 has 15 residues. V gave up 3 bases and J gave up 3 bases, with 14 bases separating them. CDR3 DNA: TGCGCCAGCAGTCATTCCGAGGGAAGGTACACTGAAGCTTTCTTT. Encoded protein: CASSHSEGRYTEAFF.

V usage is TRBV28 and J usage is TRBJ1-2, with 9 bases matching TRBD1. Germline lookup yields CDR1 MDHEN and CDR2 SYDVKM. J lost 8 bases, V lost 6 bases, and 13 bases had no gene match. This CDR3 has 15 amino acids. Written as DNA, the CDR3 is TGTGCCAGCAGACCATCCGGGACAGGGATATGGGGCTACACCTTC. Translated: CASRPSGTGIWGYTF.

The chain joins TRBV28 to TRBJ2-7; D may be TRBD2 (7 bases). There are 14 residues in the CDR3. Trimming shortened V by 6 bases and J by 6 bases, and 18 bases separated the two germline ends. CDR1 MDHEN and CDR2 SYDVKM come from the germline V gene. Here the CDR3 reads CASSTIGRGPEQYF. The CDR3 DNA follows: TGTGCCAGCAGCACCATCGGGCGGGGGCCCGAGCAGTACTTC.

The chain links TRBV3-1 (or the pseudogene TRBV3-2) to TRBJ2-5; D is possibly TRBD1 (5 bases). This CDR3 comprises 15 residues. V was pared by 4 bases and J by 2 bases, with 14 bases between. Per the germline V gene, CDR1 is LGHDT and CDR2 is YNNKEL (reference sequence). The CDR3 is CASSLGVDIQETQYF. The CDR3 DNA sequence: TGTGCCAGCAGCCTTGGAGTGGACATTCAAGAGACCCAGTACTTC.

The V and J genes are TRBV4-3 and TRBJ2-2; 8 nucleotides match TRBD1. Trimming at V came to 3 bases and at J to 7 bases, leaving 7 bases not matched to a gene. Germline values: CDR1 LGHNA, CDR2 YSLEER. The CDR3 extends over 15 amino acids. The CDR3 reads CASSHQTGDHGELFF. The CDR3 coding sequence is TGCGCCAGCAGCCACCAGACAGGGGATCACGGGGAGCTGTTTTTT.